The clone carrying this T cell receptor (beta chain) occurred a few times. Primed by a sample-barcoded 5' primer and a J-beta primer mix, a second PCR proceeded for about 7 to 11 cycles. From the 5' RACE reads, TCRdb called clonotypes with MiXCR, one entry per CDR3 protein. The table has approximately 1.5 million distinct CDR3 sequences, approximately 43% seen once. This sample was taken from a study of blood T cells in healthy people across ages. The germline gives CDR1 LGHDT, CDR2 YNNKEL (reference sequence). This CDR3 contains 17 residues. Sequencing was performed on blood. The TCR was taken from a woman between 18 and 30 years old in good health. The rearrangement joins TRBV3-1 to TRBJ2-4; TRBD1 or TRBD2 may be the D gene (5 bases each). Matching the DNA end better, TRBJ2-7 makes the J call doubtful. CDR3 loop: CASSQEVKRTLSYEQYF. CDR3 bases: TGTGCCAGCAGCCAAGAAGTAAAGCGGACATTGAGTTACGAGCAGTACTTC.